This T cell receptor beta chain was captured in a study of PD-1 blockade in classical Hodgkin lymphoma. Profiling relied on immunoSEQ multiplex PCR, and the TCRdb table lists in-frame clones only, not all of them. The top ten hold about 12% of the sample, which has approximately 60,000 clones, 88% seen once. Relapses following autologous stem cell transplantation were seen in all patients, with brentuximab vedotin exposure varying. Sequencing was performed on peripheral blood mononuclear cells (PBMCs), taken at baseline. This clonotype was obtained from a human donor with classical Hodgkin lymphoma.

This CDR3 reads CASSQAGQGGYEQYF. In DNA form, the CDR3 reads TGTGCCAGCAGCCAGGCGGGACAGGGCGGCTACGAGCAGTACTTC. V gene TRBV28 combines with J gene TRBJ2-7; 9 bases map to TRBD1. Germline CDR1 MDHEN, CDR2 SYDVKM. CDR3 length: 15 residues. The V and J ends lost 6 bases and 3 bases, in that order; junction bases with no gene match: 9.